The rows below give T cell receptor beta chains drawn from one sample of a study of cytomegalovirus exposure and HLA in healthy donors. Sequencing was performed with immunoSEQ multiplex PCR; in TCRdb, only in-frame clones are kept and a portion is missing. The repertoire has approximately 100,000 clones, 75% to 80% of them found once; the top ten carry about 5.3%. Sequenced sample: PBMCs. The receptors stem from a man aged 60 to 69 in good health and CMV-seropositive. Both conserved end residues are part of each CDR3. D genes are given only for firm matches. Clone size is not always given. Where it is, it says once, few, many or a class for expanded clones.

TRBV5-4	few	TRBJ1-4	TRBD1	TGTGCCAGCAGTTCTCCGGGGACAGGGGCGAATGAAAAACTGTTTTTT	CASSSPGTGANEKLFF
TRBV5-4	.	TRBJ2-5	.	TGTGCCAGCAGCTCTAACACCGTCGAGGGAGCCCAGTACTTC	CASSSNTVEGAQYF
TRBV6-6	.	TRBJ1-5	TRBD1	TGTGCCAGCACCGAGGACAGGCCCAATCAGCCCCAGCATTTT	CASTEDRPNQPQHF
TRBV2	.	TRBJ1-1	.	TGTGCCAGTACGGGACAACCGAACACTGAAGCTTTCTTT	CASTGQPNTEAFF
TRBV7-2	few	TRBJ2-2	TRBD1	TGTGCCAGCAGCTTTACAGGGGGCGGGGCCGGGGAGCTGTTTTTT	CASSFTGGGAGELFF
TRBV5-1	.	TRBJ2-3	.	TGCGCCAGCAGCTTGGGCAGGGCCCCAGATACGCAGTATTTT	CASSLGRAPDTQYF
TRBV27	once	TRBJ1-3	.	TGTGCCAGCAGTCGCTATTCCTCTGGAAACACCATATATTTT	CASSRYSSGNTIYF
TRBV19	.	TRBJ2-3	.	TGTGCCAGTAATCCCCGGCCGGGATTCACAGATACGCAGTATTTT	CASNPRPGFTDTQYF
TRBV19	.	TRBJ1-6	TRBD1	TGTGCCAGTAGTAACGACAGGGTATCACCCCTCCACTTT	CASSNDRVSPLHF
TRBV21-1	.	TRBJ1-3	.	TGTGCCAGCAGCCACCTAAACCCCTCTGGAAACACCATATATTTT	CASSHLNPSGNTIYF
TRBV7-7	.	TRBJ2-5	.	TGTGCCAGCAGACAAGCAGGGACTCCCGGCGAGACCCAGTACTTC	CASRQAGTPGETQYF
TRBV28	.	TRBJ2-7	.	TGTGCCAGCTCCTTGGCCCCCTACGAGCAGTACTTC	CASSLAPYEQYF
TRBV7-9	.	TRBJ2-1	.	TGTTCCAGCAGCCGCGGGACCACCAATGAGCAGTTCTTC	CSSSRGTTNEQFF
TRBV10-3	.	TRBJ2-4	.	TGTGCCATCAGTGAGGGGGCTGAGGACATTCAGTACTTC	CAISEGAEDIQYF
TRBV15	.	TRBJ1-4	.	TGTGCCACCAGCAGGGGGGCCCTTAATGAAAAACTGTTTTTT	CATSRGALNEKLFF
TRBV25-1	once	TRBJ2-7	.	TGTGCCAGCATAGGAGCTTACGAGCAGTACTTC	CASIGAYEQYF
TRBV7-2	once	TRBJ2-6	TRBD1	TGTGCCAGCAGCTTAGCGGGACAGGGATTCTCTGGGGCCAACGTCCTGACTTTC	CASSLAGQGFSGANVLTF
TRBV7-2	.	TRBJ2-5	TRBD2	TGTGCCAGCAGCTTAGGTAGCGGGGGCGACCAAGAGACCCAGTACTTC	CASSLGSGGDQETQYF
TRBV7-8	.	TRBJ1-2	TRBD1	TGTGCCAGCAGCTCGGACAGGGGCAACTATGGCTACACCTTC	CASSSDRGNYGYTF
TRBV7-9	few	TRBJ1-2	.	TGTTCCAGCAGCCGCCCCCTCGGGGGCTACACCTTC	CSSSRPLGGYTF
TRBV5-8	.	TRBJ1-5	.	TGTGCCAGCAGCTTAGGGGCCGGGGGGCCCCAGCATTTT	CASSLGAGGPQHF
TRBV25-1	.	TRBJ2-5	TRBD1	TGTGCCAGCAGTTCCCCCCTGACAGGGAAAAGAGAGACCCAGTACTTC	CASSSPLTGKRETQYF
TRBV19	.	TRBJ1-1	TRBD1	TGTGCCAGTAGCTACAGGGGGGCTGACACTGAAGCTTTCTTT	CASSYRGADTEAFF
TRBV4-2	.	TRBJ2-7	TRBD2	TGTGCCAGCAGCCAAGAGCGGGGGGCCCTCCGCGAGCAGTACTTC	CASSQERGALREQYF
TRBV5-1	.	TRBJ1-1	.	TGCGCCAGCAGCTTGGACTCTAATATGAACACTGAAGCTTTCTTT	CASSLDSNMNTEAFF
TRBV30	.	TRBJ1-2	.	TGTGCCTGGAGTGTGGAGGGAGGCTACACCTTC	CAWSVEGGYTF
TRBV5-1	.	TRBJ2-7	TRBD1	TGCGCCAGCAGCGCCGGACAGGGGACCGTCTCCTACGAGCAGTACTTC	CASSAGQGTVSYEQYF
TRBV5-1	.	TRBJ1-5	TRBD1	TGCGCCAGCAGCTTGGGACAGGGGGCTCATCAGCCCCAGCATTTT	CASSLGQGAHQPQHF
TRBV5-1	.	TRBJ1-2	.	TGCGCCAGCAGCCCGGACATTAACTATGGCTACACCTTC	CASSPDINYGYTF
TRBV30	once	TRBJ1-6	.	TGTTCTGCCGGAGTCGGAGCTAATTCACCCCTCCACTTT	CSAGVGANSPLHF
TRBV10-3	few	TRBJ2-7	TRBD2	TGTGCCATCAGTGATGGGGGGGGCGAGCAGTACTTC	CAISDGGGEQYF
TRBV1	.	TRBJ1-5	.	TGCACCAGCAGCCCGGGACAGTCGAATCAGCCCCAGCATTTT	CTSSPGQSNQPQHF
TRBV7-2	once	TRBJ1-4	.	TGTGCCAGCAGCTTAGCCCAGGGTTGGGGGGATAATGAAAAACTGTTTTTT	CASSLAQGWGDNEKLFF
TRBV30	once	TRBJ2-3	TRBD2	TGTGCCTGGGGGAGCGGGGGGGCCGGAGATACGCAGTATTTT	CAWGSGGAGDTQYF
TRBV7-9	.	TRBJ1-2	.	TGTTCCAGCAGCTACCGGGAGGAGGTAGCTAACTATGGCTACACCTTC	CSSSYREEVANYGYTF
TRBV2	.	TRBJ1-6	.	TGTGCCAGCAAGGAACAGGGCAATTCACCCCTCCACTTT	CASKEQGNSPLHF
TRBV5-1	few	TRBJ1-1	TRBD1	TGCGCCAGCAGCGGAGACAGGGGGGTGAGCACTGAAGCTTTCTTT	CASSGDRGVSTEAFF
TRBV18	.	TRBJ1-3	.	TGTGCCAGCTCACCCTCAAGAGGGAGCTCTGGAAACACCATATATTTT	CASSPSRGSSGNTIYF
TRBV5-1	.	TRBJ2-5	.	TGCGCCAGCAGCGCCCGACAGAACCAAGAGACCCAGTACTTC	CASSARQNQETQYF
TRBV7-6	.	TRBJ2-3	TRBD2	TGTGCCAGCAGCTTAGAGGGTAGCGGGGGGGCGTTGAATACGCAGTATTTT	CASSLEGSGGALNTQYF
TRBV2	.	TRBJ2-3	TRBD2	TGTGCCAGCAGGCCGGGACTAGCGGGGGCCACAGATACGCAGTATTTT	CASRPGLAGATDTQYF
TRBV7-8	.	TRBJ2-3	.	TGTGCCAGCAGCTTAGGAAGGGGGGGAGGGTATACGCAGTATTTT	CASSLGRGGGYTQYF
TRBV7-6	.	TRBJ2-7	TRBD1	TGTGCCAGCAGCTTAGGACAGGGGCCACAGGACTCTTACGAGCAGTACTTC	CASSLGQGPQDSYEQYF
TRBV11-2	few	TRBJ1-1	TRBD1	TGTGCCAGCAGCTTGGGACAGAATTCCCCTGAAGCTTTCTTT	CASSLGQNSPEAFF
TRBV25-1	.	TRBJ2-1	.	TGTGCCAGCAGTGAAGTGGTGGGTCAGGGGAATGAGCAGTTCTTC	CASSEVVGQGNEQFF